The 32 T cell receptor beta chains below were found in one sample sequenced in a study of metastatic and nonmetastatic thyroid tumors (dated by TCRdb to the early 2020s). The receptor library was made with PCR. Sequencer: Illumina HiSeq 4000. In TCRdb, the public reads were trimmed at Q25 with fastp and aligned with MiXCR, with productive beta chains retained. Present in this sample are some 46,000 clones, more than 20% of which were seen just once. The ten largest make up around 3.5% of the sample. Before undergoing thyroid surgery, none of the patients had been given any kind of treatment. The specimen sequenced was blood. The receptors come from a male donor with papillary thyroid cancer or a benign thyroid nodule (not recorded which). Some clones in this sample may be carry-over from other donors' samples.

This rearrangement joins TRBV3-1 to TRBJ2-7; TRBD2 matches 10 bases. Germline CDR1 reads LGHDT; CDR2 reads YNNKEL (reference sequence). V was pared by 4 bases and J by 5 bases, with 5 bases of the junction left unmatched. CDR3 length: 14 residues. This CDR3 reads CASSRASGSNEQYF. The CDR3 bases are TGTGCCAGCAGCCGGGCTAGCGGGAGTAACGAGCAGTACTTC.

In DNA, the CDR3 is TGCAGTGCTGGAAGACTCAATCAGCCCCAGCATTTT. Translation: CSAGRLNQPQHF. The chain links TRBV20-1 to TRBJ1-5; D remains ambiguous. V lost 5 bases and J lost 3, with 8 bases in between. The germline gives CDR1 DFQATT, CDR2 SNEGSKA (reference sequence). CDR3 size: 12 residues.

The chain couples TRBV7-3 to TRBJ2-2, with 9 bases matching TRBD2. The CDR3 contains 18 residues. With 5 bases clipped from V and 0 bases from J, the junction kept 10 bases outside the gene matches. Germline values: CDR1 SGHTA, CDR2 FQGTGA. The CDR3 nucleotides are TGTGCCAGCAGCCATCCCCTGAGCGGGAGGCCGAACACCGGGGAGCTGTTTTTT. It yields the protein CASSHPLSGRPNTGELFF.

This clone turned up a few times. A read error may account for a junction end that differs from germline. Additional DNA sequences in this sample encode the identical CDR3. The J gene is TRBJ2-3, the V gene TRBV2; D might be TRBD2 (6 bases). In germline, CDR1 is SNHLY, CDR2 FYNNEI. The CDR3 has 12 residues. DNA of the CDR3: TGTGCCAGCAGGGGGACTGCGGATACTCAGTATTTT. It codes for CASRGTADTQYF.

The rearrangement links TRBV20-1 to TRBJ2-7; no reliable D call. V lost 3 bases and J lost 12, with 15 bases in between. CDR3 length: 11 residues. In germline, CDR1 is DFQATT, CDR2 SNEGSKA (reference sequence). The CDR3 here is CSASLLPFWYF. CDR3 coding DNA: TGCAGTGCTAGTCTTCTTCCTTTTTGGTACTTC.

V usage is TRBV6-5 and J usage is TRBJ2-7; perhaps TRBD1 as D (6 bases). The germline CDR1 and CDR2 sequences are MNHEY and SVGAGI. This CDR3 comprises 15 residues. V shed 0 bases and J shed 4 bases, with 13 bases lying between them. CDR3 bases: TGTGCCAGCAGTTACTCTCGGACAGAAGTATACGAGCAGTACTTC. This sequence encodes CASSYSRTEVYEQYF.

V usage is TRBV20-1 and J usage is TRBJ2-1, with D tentatively TRBD1 or TRBD2 (5 bases each). The CDR3 sequence is 11 residues long. The germline V gene has CDR1 DFQATT and CDR2 SNEGSKA (reference sequence). Trimming stripped 3 bases from V and 12 bases from J, with 12 bases between. CDR3 in amino acids: CSARGVARQFF. The CDR3 nucleotides are TGCAGTGCTAGGGGGGTGGCCCGGCAGTTCTTC.

The chain couples TRBV7-2 to TRBJ2-7; D may be TRBD1 (6 bases). This CDR3 is built from 15 residues. Germline V gives CDR1 SGHTA, CDR2 FQGNSA. The ends were cut back, 4 bases at V and 7 bases at J, with 20 bases in the middle. The CDR3 DNA follows: TGTGCCAGCAGCTCCCGACCCGGACGACAGGAGGAGCAGTACTTC. This codes for CASSSRPGRQEEQYF.

This clone was counted many times. V gene TRBV24-1 combines with J gene TRBJ2-3; D may be TRBD2 (6 bases). The CDR3 is 14 residues long. Germline V gene lookup returns CDR1 KGHDR and CDR2 SFDVKD. The ends were cut back, 5 bases at V and 5 bases at J, with 13 bases in the middle. The CDR3 is CATSGREHQDTQYF. The CDR3 coding sequence is TGTGCCACCAGTGGACGGGAGCATCAAGATACGCAGTATTTT.

The chain recombines TRBV11-3 with TRBJ2-3; the D gene is possibly TRBD2 (6 bases). The CDR3 loop spans 15 amino acids. Germline V lookup: CDR1 SGHNT, CDR2 YENEEA. Trimming left V 1 base short and J 4 bases short, with 12 bases between. As DNA, the CDR3 is TGTGCCAGCAGCTTAGGCCCACTAGCTCCAGATACGCAGTATTTT. Protein product: CASSLGPLAPDTQYF.

The J gene is TRBJ2-7, the V gene TRBV5-6; D not resolved. The CDR3 loop spans 14 amino acids. Deletions cut 5 bases from V and 2 bases from J, with 14 bases between. CDR1 and CDR2 (germline): SGHDT, YYEEEE. CDR3 DNA: TGTGCCAGCAGTTACGGATCGGTCACCTACGAGCAGTACTTC. Translated: CASSYGSVTYEQYF.

V is TRBV28 and J is TRBJ1-2; no clear D. The CDR3 extends over 14 amino acids. Germline values: CDR1 MDHEN, CDR2 SYDVKM. Between the trimmed V and J ends, which lost 1 base and 4 bases, there was a span of 10 bases. Here the CDR3 DNA reads TGTGCCAGCAGTTTATCCCTGGGGAGCTATGGCTACACCTTC. Protein: CASSLSLGSYGYTF.

This clone was seen many times. V is TRBV7-2 and J is TRBJ1-6; maybe TRBD1 (5 bases). Germline V CDR1 and CDR2: SGHTA, FQGNSA. This CDR3 is 15 amino acids long. V lost 2 bases to trimming and J lost 7 bases, with 12 bases between them. CDR3 bases: TGTGCCAGCAGCTTACCAGGGACGAGAAATTCACCCCTCCACTTT. Translated, it gives CASSLPGTRNSPLHF.

In this sample, this clone turned up a few times. The chain recombines TRBV28 with TRBJ2-2; 7 nucleotides agree with TRBD2. Germline V gene data show CDR1 as MDHEN and CDR2 as SYDVKM. The CDR3 has 15 residues. J was trimmed by 4 bases and V by 2 bases; bases with no gene match: 4. The CDR3 region is CASSLEAGVTGELFF. The CDR3 coding sequence is TGTGCCAGCAGTTTAGAGGCGGGGGTCACCGGGGAGCTGTTTTTT.

This clone was counted at least ten times. Given a much more abundant clone one base away, this may be a read error. Lacking the conserved final phenylalanine or tryptophan, this CDR3 likely reflects a read error. CDR3 bases: TGCAGCGTTGCCCGACTAGCGGGACTCTACAATGAGCAGTTCTCC. Protein: CSVARLAGLYNEQFS. J is TRBJ2-1 and V is TRBV29-1, with 11 bases lining up with TRBD2. The CDR3 consists of 15 residues. Germline V gives CDR1 SQVTM, CDR2 ANQGSEA. Germline trimming cut 4 bases from V and 3 bases from J; bases unmatched to any gene: 5.

At least ten counts were recorded for this clone. The chain combines TRBV15 with TRBJ1-1; 7 bases are shared with TRBD1. Germline loops: CDR1 LNHNV, CDR2 YYDKDF (reference sequence). V gave up 0 bases and J gave up 6 bases; unmatched junction bases: 13. This CDR3 contains 17 residues. CDR3: CATSREEGGQVGPEAFF. The CDR3 bases are TGTGCCACCAGCAGAGAGGAGGGAGGACAGGTCGGACCTGAAGCTTTCTTT.

This clone appeared many times. The chain uses TRBV5-4 and TRBJ1-4; D gene uncertain. Trimming removed 2 bases from V and 4 bases from J, with 18 bases in between. The CDR3 spans 17 residues. The V gene's germline CDR1 is SGHNT and CDR2 YYREEE (reference sequence). CDR3 residues: CASSFSTGPWGNEKLFF. DNA of the CDR3: TGTGCCAGCAGCTTTTCAACGGGTCCTTGGGGTAATGAAAAACTGTTTTTT.

This chain connects TRBV7-8 to TRBJ2-7, with 12 bases aligning to TRBD2. The junction had 7 bases not matched to a gene; V was cut back by 5 bases and J by 2 bases. The germline V gene encodes CDR1 SGHVS and CDR2 FQNEAQ. This CDR3 has 16 amino acids. CDR3 DNA sequence: TGTGCCAGCAGCAGCGGACTAGCGGGAAAGACCTACGAGCAGTACTTC. Protein sequence: CASSSGLAGKTYEQYF.

On this clone itself: This sequence may be a read error, since a much larger clone differs from it by one base. This specimen includes other DNA sequences encoding the same CDR3. The rearrangement links TRBV5-6 to TRBJ1-1; tentative D call: TRBD1 (6 bases). The CDR3 covers 12 residues. The germline gives CDR1 SGHDT, CDR2 YYEEEE. The CDR3 DNA reads as TGTGCCAGCGGCCGCTGGGACACTGAAGCCTTCTTT. Its protein is CASGRWDTEAFF. Full variable domain (rest looked up from reference TRBV5-6 and TRBJ1-1): DAGVTQSPTHLIKTRGQQVTLRCSPKSGHDTVSWYQQALGQGPQFIFQYYEEEERQRGNFPDRFSGHQFPNYSSELNVNALLLGDSALYLCASGRWDTEAFFGQGTRLTVV.

This clone was seen a few times. The junction and the germline gene differ at one end; a read error may be behind it. The chain recombines TRBV6-1 with TRBJ1-2; D uncertain. The CDR3 runs to 13 residues. Per the germline V gene, CDR1 is MNHNS and CDR2 is SASEGT. The CDR3 nucleotides read TGTGTCAGCATCCCGACGGCTTACTATGGCTACACCTTC. It is translated as CVSIPTAYYGYTF.

This clone was found many times. This chain joins TRBV19 and TRBJ2-1; the D gene is possibly TRBD2 (6 bases). V was cut by 3 bases and J by 5 bases, with 14 bases left in between. Germline CDR1 and CDR2: LNHDA and SQIVND (reference sequence). The CDR3 sequence is 15 residues long. For the CDR3, the DNA is TGTGCCAGTAGTATGAGTCCGGGACTTAACAATGAGCAGTTCTTC. Translated, it gives CASSMSPGLNNEQFF.

The J gene is TRBJ2-2, the V gene TRBV7-2; D unclear. Germline V lookup: CDR1 SGHTA, CDR2 FQGNSA. Trimming took 0 bases from V and 3 from J, leaving 5 bases between them. CDR3 length: 14 residues. CDR3 coding DNA: TGTGCCAGCAGCTTAGCCCAGTACACCGGGGAGCTGTTTTTT. This codes for CASSLAQYTGELFF.

The table lists this clone with a few counts. The chain uses TRBV19 and TRBJ2-3; 8 nucleotides line up with TRBD2. From germline, CDR1 is LNHDA and CDR2 SQIVND (reference sequence). Trimming took 8 bases from V and 1 from J; bases not matched to a gene: 5. CDR3 length equals 14 residues. CDR3 bases: TGTGCCAGTGGCTTCGGGAGGGGCACAGATACGCAGTATTTT. Protein sequence: CASGFGRGTDTQYF.

This chain links TRBV12-3 or TRBV12-4 with TRBJ2-1; D remains unclear. V lost 3 bases and J lost 3, with 12 bases in between. The CDR3 has 15 residues. In nucleotides, the CDR3 is TGTGCCAGCAGTTTGGGCAGATCACTCTACAATGAGCAGTTCTTC. It specifies CASSLGRSLYNEQFF.

Here the CDR3 DNA reads TGTGCCAGCAGCTTAGGTAGCGGGGCAGATACGCAGTATTTT. This translates into CASSLGSGADTQYF. The V and J genes are TRBV7-2 and TRBJ2-3, with TRBD2 matching 8 bases. The CDR3 covers 14 residues. Germline CDR1 and CDR2: SGHTA and FQGNSA. The V segment lost 1 base and the J segment 4 bases; nucleotides outside the gene matches: 1.

This clone was observed a handful of times. This chain joins TRBV6-1 and TRBJ2-7, with 8 bases fitting TRBD1. Per the germline V gene, CDR1 is MNHNS and CDR2 is SASEGT. This CDR3 region has 14 residues. Trimming at V came to 5 bases and at J to 2 bases, leaving 5 bases not matched to a gene. CDR3: CASSLRDRTYEQYF. As DNA, the CDR3 is TGTGCCAGCAGTTTACGGGACAGGACCTACGAGCAGTACTTC.

This clone appeared many times. The chain links TRBV6-4 to TRBJ2-1, with 8 bases fitting TRBD2. The V gene end was trimmed by 6 bases and the J gene end by 2 bases; junction bases not matched to a gene: 6. The germline CDR1 and CDR2 sequences are MRHNA and SNTAGT. This CDR3 is built from 15 residues. This CDR3 reads CASRLLADPYNEQFF. DNA for the CDR3: TGTGCCAGCAGACTACTAGCGGACCCCTACAATGAGCAGTTCTTC.

This clone came up a few times. The gene calls are TRBV28 and TRBJ1-2, with 7 bases identical to TRBD1. Germline V CDR1 and CDR2: MDHEN, SYDVKM. Trimming cost V 2 bases and J 0 bases; bases outside gene matches: 3. The CDR3 sequence is 15 residues long. The CDR3 nucleotides are TGTGCCAGCAGTTTAAACAGGGGAGCTAACTATGGCTACACCTTC. Its protein is CASSLNRGANYGYTF.

This clone was picked up a small number of times. The chain is built from TRBV27 and TRBJ2-7; TRBD1 is a possible D gene (5 bases). The germline V gene has CDR1 MNHEY and CDR2 SMNVEV (reference sequence). CDR3 length: 14 amino acids. The ends were cut back, 4 bases at V and 2 bases at J, with 12 bases in the middle. The DNA for the CDR3 is TGTGCCAGCAGTTCCACCGACAGCACCTACGAGCAGTACTTC. This sequence encodes CASSSTDSTYEQYF.

This clone was seen more than once but under ten times. The V and J genes are TRBV13 and TRBJ1-2; TRBD1 is a possible D gene (6 bases). The V end lost 3 bases, the J end lost 4 bases, and 15 bases lay between the germline ends. The CDR3 spans 15 residues. Germline V gene data show CDR1 as PRHDT and CDR2 as FYEKMQ (reference sequence). CDR3 region: CASSLGRGDFYGYTF. CDR3 bases: TGTGCCAGCAGCTTGGGCAGGGGAGACTTCTATGGCTACACCTTC.

This clone was seen ten or more times. The chain combines TRBV12-3 or TRBV12-4 with TRBJ1-6, with D possibly TRBD1 on 6 matching bases. Trimming pared 9 bases from V and 5 bases from J, leaving 11 bases between. This CDR3 contains 13 residues. The CDR3 nucleotides are TGTGCCAGTTCTCGACAGGATAATTCACCCCTCCACTTT. Its translation is CASSRQDNSPLHF.

The chain uses TRBV24-1 and TRBJ1-2, with D tentatively TRBD1 (5 bases). Trimming removed 0 bases from V and 4 bases from J, with 11 bases in between. The V gene's germline CDR1 is KGHDR and CDR2 SFDVKD. This CDR3 comprises 15 residues. CDR3 residues: CATSDLQGRGYGYTF. In DNA form, the CDR3 reads TGTGCCACCAGTGATTTGCAAGGGAGGGGCTATGGCTACACCTTC.